This TCR beta chain was retrieved from a study of T cells in Graves' hyperthyroidism and ophthalmopathy. Study at large: The initial diagnosis was the point when peripheral blood was collected, ahead of any treatment. Findings and limits, study-wide: It was a median around 6 months before onset that the model predicted ophthalmopathy. Stable hyperthyroidism was told apart from ophthalmopathy by a model built on 13 V-J features.

Uncontrolled infection, other autoimmune disease, pregnancy or lactation excluded patients. For this clonotype: Its antigen is not known.

TCR beta CDR3 region amplification was performed from RNA transcripts. When the TCR CDR3 underwent first-round RT-PCR, the HTBI primer set was used. TCRdb fed the multiplex PCR reads into MiXCR, producing one record per CDR3 protein. The sample has about 760,000 distinct CDR3 sequences; roughly a third are singletons. Trimming left V 5 bases short and J 1 base short, with 15 bases between. Germline CDR1 reads SGHRS; CDR2 reads YFSETQ. The CDR3 consists of 15 residues. The sample taken for sequencing was blood. The chain uses TRBV5-1 and TRBJ1-1; perhaps TRBD1 as D (5 bases). This sequence was found in a woman in her thirties or forties with Graves' hyperthyroidism. In nucleotides, the CDR3 is TGCGCCAGCAGTGTGGGGACGGGGGAGAACACTGAAGCTTTCTTT. This codes for CASSVGTGENTEAFF.